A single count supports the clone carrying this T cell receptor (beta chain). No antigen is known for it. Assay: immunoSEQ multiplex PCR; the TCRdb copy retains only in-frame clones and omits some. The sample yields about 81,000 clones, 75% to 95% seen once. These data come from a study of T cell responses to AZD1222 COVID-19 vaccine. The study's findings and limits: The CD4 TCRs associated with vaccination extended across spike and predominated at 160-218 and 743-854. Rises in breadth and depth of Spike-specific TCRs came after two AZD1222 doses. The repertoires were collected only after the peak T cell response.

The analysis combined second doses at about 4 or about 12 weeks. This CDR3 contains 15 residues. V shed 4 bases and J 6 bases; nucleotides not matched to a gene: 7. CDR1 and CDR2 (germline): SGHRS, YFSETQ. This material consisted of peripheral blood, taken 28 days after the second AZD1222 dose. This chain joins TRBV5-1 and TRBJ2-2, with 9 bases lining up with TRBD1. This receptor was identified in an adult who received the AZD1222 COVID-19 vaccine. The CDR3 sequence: CASSPRDRVPGELFF. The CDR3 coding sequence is TGCGCCAGCAGCCCCCGGGACAGGGTGCCCGGGGAGCTGTTTTTT.